These 9 T cell receptor beta chains were sequenced from one sample in a study of technical replicates of blood from several donors. Generated by immunoSEQ multiplex PCR, the TCRdb table keeps only in-frame clones and is missing some. This repertoire shows tens of thousands of clones, about 93% found once; its top ten account for around 0.25%. Sequencing was performed on T cells isolated from PBMCs. The source of these receptors is a human donor in good health.

The V call is TRBV7-9, the J call TRBJ2-2; 11 bases agree with TRBD2. The CDR3 sequence is 15 residues long. Per the germline V gene, CDR1 is SEHNR and CDR2 is FQNEAQ (reference sequence). J was trimmed by 7 bases and V by 3 bases; bases with no gene match: 4. CDR3 in amino acids: CASSLSSGGFGELFF. The DNA for the CDR3 is TGTGCCAGCAGCTTGTCTAGCGGGGGGTTCGGGGAGCTGTTTTTT.

In this sample, this clone turned up once. Written as DNA, the CDR3 is TGTGCCAGCTCACCCCTCAGCAACAGGGCCTACGAGCAGTACTTC. Amino acids: CASSPLSNRAYEQYF. This chain connects TRBV18 to TRBJ2-7; D perhaps matches TRBD1 (6 bases). The V end lost 3 bases, the J end lost 2 bases, and 14 bases lay between the germline ends. The CDR3 spans 15 residues. Germline V gene data show CDR1 as KGHSH and CDR2 as LQKENI. Looking up the rest from reference TRBV18 and TRBJ2-7 gives the full variable domain: NAGVMQNPRHLVRRRGQEARLRCSPMKGHSHVYWYRQLPEEGLKFMVYLQKENIIDESGMPKERFSAEFPKEGPSILRIQQVVRGDSAAYFCASSPLSNRAYEQYFGPGTRLTVT.

CDR3 residues: CASSPGQGAYGYTF. CDR3 sequence (DNA): TGTGCCAGCAGTCCCGGACAGGGGGCATATGGCTACACCTTC. The chain recombines TRBV28 with TRBJ1-2; TRBD1 aligns across 11 bases. This CDR3 comprises 14 residues. J lost 5 bases, V lost 5 bases, and 4 bases had no gene match. Germline CDR1 MDHEN, CDR2 SYDVKM.

The CDR3, as DNA: TGCGCCAGCAGCTTAGCCCTTTCCGACGAGCAGTACTTC. Its protein is CASSLALSDEQYF. This rearrangement joins TRBV5-1 to TRBJ2-7; D is unclear. The germline V and J ends were trimmed by 2 bases and 5 bases, with 11 bases remaining between them. Germline V gives CDR1 SGHRS, CDR2 YFSETQ. The CDR3 consists of 13 residues.

The chain links TRBV7-2 to TRBJ1-5; D uncertain. CDR1 is SGHTA, CDR2 FQGNSA, per germline. This CDR3 region has 13 residues. V was cut by 1 base and J by 5 bases, with 6 bases left in between. Written as DNA, the CDR3 is TGTGCCAGCAGCTTAGGTGTCGATCAGCCCCAGCATTTT. Its protein product is CASSLGVDQPQHF.

The chain joins TRBV28 to TRBJ2-1, with 13 bases fitting TRBD2. The V and J ends lost 6 bases and 9 bases, in that order; junction bases with no gene match: 5. Germline V gene sequence: CDR1 MDHEN, CDR2 SYDVKM. CDR3 size: 14 residues. The CDR3 region is CASRRTSGGGEQFF. CDR3 coding DNA: TGTGCCAGCAGGCGGACTAGCGGGGGCGGTGAGCAGTTCTTC.

Comment on this clone: Other DNA sequences in this specimen translate into the identical CDR3. V gene TRBV5-6 combines with J gene TRBJ2-1; D is unresolved. With 1 base removed from V and 7 bases from J, the gap between germline ends came to 6 bases. The CDR3 has 12 residues. Per the germline V gene, CDR1 is SGHDT and CDR2 is YYEEEE. As DNA, the CDR3 is TGTGCCAGCAGCTTGACGGGTAATGAGCAGTTCTTC. It yields the protein CASSLTGNEQFF.

The rearrangement joins TRBV6-5 to TRBJ1-1, with TRBD1 matching over 7 bases. Looked up from germline, CDR1 is MNHEY and CDR2 is SVGAGI. The CDR3 covers 15 residues. The ends lost 5 bases at V and 5 bases at J; junction bases unmatched: 11. DNA for the CDR3: TGTGCCAGCAGTACCGGGACAGCTTCGGGGACTGAAGCTTTCTTT. It translates to CASSTGTASGTEAFF.

CDR3 region: CASSLDTSSADTQYF. DNA of the CDR3: TGCGCCAGCAGCTTGGATACTAGCAGCGCAGATACGCAGTATTTT. The chain links TRBV5-1 to TRBJ2-3, with D possibly being TRBD2 (6 bases). Trimming shortened V by 0 bases and J by 4 bases, and 12 bases separated the two germline ends. Germline CDR1 and CDR2: SGHRS and YFSETQ. The CDR3 is 15 residues long.